The T cell receptor (beta chain) described here comes from a study of T cell responses to AZD1222 COVID-19 vaccine. V was clipped by 2 bases and J by 7 bases; unmatched bases: 8. CDR3 length: 16 residues. CDR1 is SGHVS and CDR2 is FNYEAQ in the germline V gene. Profiling relied on immunoSEQ multiplex PCR, and the TCRdb table lists in-frame clones only, not all of them. The repertoire holds 70,000 to 95,000 clones, with about 89% as singletons. The study, taken as a whole, reports: Researchers took repertoire samples only after the peak T cell response had come.

The sample holds one count of this clone. Its target is unknown. The genes are TRBV7-6 and TRBJ1-4; TRBD1 agrees at 9 bases. This clonotype was obtained from an adult who received the AZD1222 COVID-19 vaccine. The material was peripheral blood, obtained 28 days after the second AZD1222 dose. The CDR3 here is CASSLYNRGQGEKLFF. The CDR3 bases are TGTGCCAGCAGCTTATACAACAGGGGGCAAGGTGAAAAACTGTTTTTT.